These 17 T cell receptor beta chains came from one sample sequenced in a study of blood T cell repertoires in COVID-19. Clones were read by immunoSEQ multiplex PCR, and TCRdb kept only the in-frame ones, dropping some. Of roughly 300,000 clones in the sample, roughly 87% were seen once. Sequencing was performed on PBMCs or T cells enriched from blood (not recorded which). The receptors originated from a young woman who had recovered from COVID-19.

This sequence joins TRBV6-2 or TRBV6-3 and TRBJ1-1, with a weak D call TRBD1 (5 bases). The CDR3 loop spans 15 amino acids. Trimming pared 2 bases from V and 3 bases from J, leaving 13 bases between. CDR1 and CDR2 from the germline V gene are MNHEY and SVGEGT. This CDR3 is CASSYQSGGDTEAFF. The CDR3 DNA follows: TGTGCCAGCAGTTACCAGTCGGGGGGGGACACTGAAGCTTTCTTT.

V gene TRBV10-1 combines with J gene TRBJ2-7; 10 bases match TRBD2. Trimming cost V 2 bases and J 4 bases; bases outside gene matches: 5. Germline V gene lookup returns CDR1 WNHNN and CDR2 SYGVQD (reference sequence). The CDR3 contains 15 residues. CDR3 sequence: CASSEGSGGLYEQYF. The CDR3 coding sequence is TGCGCCAGCAGTGAGGGTAGCGGGGGGCTGTACGAGCAGTACTTC.

The J gene is TRBJ2-1, the V gene TRBV11-2, with 11 bases that match TRBD2. Germline CDR1 and CDR2: SGHAT and FQNNGV. Trimming removed 3 bases from V and 4 bases from J; junction bases left unmatched: 5. The CDR3 loop spans 16 amino acids. Here the CDR3 DNA reads TGTGCCAGCAGCTTTCCTAGCGGGGGGTTATACAATGAGCAGTTCTTC. Translation: CASSFPSGGLYNEQFF.

The chain couples TRBV28 to TRBJ2-3, with D hard to call. Germline V lookup: CDR1 MDHEN, CDR2 SYDVKM. The CDR3 length is 13 residues. With 2 bases removed from V and 2 bases from J, the gap between germline ends came to 5 bases. The CDR3 bases are TGTGCCAGCAGTTTACAGTACACAGATACGCAGTATTTT. Its protein product is CASSLQYTDTQYF.

This clone was counted once. The chain recombines TRBV7-9 with TRBJ2-7, with 9 bases fitting TRBD1. Per germline, CDR1 SEHNR and CDR2 FQNEAQ (reference sequence). There are 17 residues in the CDR3. The V segment lost 4 bases and the J segment 1 base; nucleotides outside the gene matches: 11. The CDR3 DNA sequence: TGTGCCAGCAGCTCGATGACAGGGGGAGCCCTTTCCTACGAGCAGTACTTC. Amino acids: CASSSMTGGALSYEQYF.

The chain carries TRBV28 and TRBJ1-5; weak D call: TRBD1 (5 bases). The germline V gene encodes CDR1 MDHEN and CDR2 SYDVKM. The CDR3 sequence is 16 residues long. V was shortened by 5 bases and J by 0 bases, with 14 bases between the two germline ends. Here the CDR3 DNA reads TGTGCCAGCAGTCCCCTGACAGAATATAGCAATCAGCCCCAGCATTTT. Protein product: CASSPLTEYSNQPQHF.

The chain is built from TRBV19 and TRBJ1-3; D gene ambiguous. Trimming left V 6 bases short and J 4 bases short, with 10 bases between. The CDR3 consists of 13 residues. Germline values: CDR1 LNHDA, CDR2 SQIVND (reference sequence). In DNA form, the CDR3 reads TGTGCCAGTAGGATGCCTACCGGAAACACCATATATTTT. Translated: CASRMPTGNTIYF.

The CDR3 DNA sequence: TGTGCCAGCAGCCGTACAGGGGGGCAGCCCCAGCATTTT. The encoded protein is CASSRTGGQPQHF. The chain recombines TRBV5-6 with TRBJ1-5; 8 positions agree with TRBD1. Germline CDR1 is SGHDT and CDR2 is YYEEEE. CDR3 length: 13 residues. The V gene end was trimmed by 4 bases and the J gene end by 7 bases; junction bases not matched to a gene: 4.

This clone was recorded once. This chain links TRBV4-1 with TRBJ1-6; 8 positions agree with TRBD1. The CDR3 runs 18 residues. Germline V gene data show CDR1 as MGHRA and CDR2 as YSYEKL. The junction had 13 bases not matched to a gene; V was cut back by 0 bases and J by 9 bases. CDR3 loop: CASSQEPDRGSWSSPLHF. As DNA, the CDR3 is TGCGCCAGCAGCCAAGAACCCGACAGGGGTTCTTGGAGTTCACCCCTCCACTTT.

This chain links TRBV18 with TRBJ2-6, with a weak D call TRBD2 (5 bases). V lost 5 bases and J 0 bases, leaving 11 bases between the germline ends. The CDR3 runs 16 residues. The germline CDR1 and CDR2 sequences are KGHSH and LQKENI. The CDR3 protein is CASSSGRFSGANVLTF. The DNA of the CDR3 is TGTGCCAGCTCAAGCGGACGGTTCTCTGGGGCCAACGTCCTGACTTTC.

The rearrangement links TRBV5-8 to TRBJ2-5; 7 bases match TRBD2. This CDR3 is built from 14 residues. The trim removed 0 bases at V and 7 bases at J, leaving 6 bases unmatched. CDR1 is SGHTS, CDR2 YDEGEE, per germline. CDR3 sequence reads: CASSLVAGEGTQYF. In DNA form, the CDR3 reads TGTGCCAGCAGCTTGGTCGCGGGGGAGGGGACCCAGTACTTC.

V and J are TRBV7-9 and TRBJ1-3; unclear D gene. In germline, CDR1 is SEHNR, CDR2 FQNEAQ (reference sequence). The CDR3 has 16 amino acids. V lost 3 bases to trimming and J lost 4 bases, with 16 bases between them. The CDR3 nucleotides are TGTGCCAGCAGCTTGGGCAATCCTCGTGGGGGAAACACCATATATTTT. It encodes CASSLGNPRGGNTIYF.

J is TRBJ2-7 and V is TRBV7-2; 11 nucleotides match TRBD1. Trimming cost V 5 bases and J 4 bases; bases outside gene matches: 16. This CDR3 region has 18 residues. CDR1 is SGHTA, CDR2 FQGNSA, per germline. The CDR3, as DNA: TGTGCCAGCAGCGTCCGGGACAGGGGGAAACCTTTGGCTTACGAGCAGTACTTC. Translation gives CASSVRDRGKPLAYEQYF.

V gene TRBV6-5 combines with J gene TRBJ2-7; TRBD1 is a possible D gene (5 bases). The CDR3 spans 13 residues. CDR1 is MNHEY and CDR2 is SVGAGI in the germline V gene. The V gene lost 8 bases and the J gene lost 1 base, with 12 bases spanning the gap. The CDR3 DNA sequence: TGTGCCAGCGGGGCGGACGTTTCCTACGAGCAGTACTTC. Translation: CASGADVSYEQYF.

As regards this clone: A junction end diverges from the germline sequence, so it may reflect a read error. V and J are TRBV11-3 and TRBJ2-5, with a tentative D call TRBD2 (6 bases). The CDR3 consists of 13 residues. Germline CDR1 and CDR2: SGHNT and YENEEA. The chain's CDR3 is CASSRQPGDLQDF. The CDR3 nucleotides read TGTGCCAGCAGCCGCCAGCCGGGGGACCTCCAGGACTTC.

The chain recombines TRBV27 with TRBJ1-6; D gene uncertain. Germline V gives CDR1 MNHEY, CDR2 SMNVEV (reference sequence). The CDR3 is 16 amino acids. Trimming shortened V by 7 bases and J by 4 bases, and 17 bases separated the two germline ends. CDR3 protein: CASTEASLKYNSPLHF. In nucleotides, the CDR3 is TGTGCCAGCACGGAGGCCAGCCTAAAATATAATTCACCCCTCCACTTT.

J is TRBJ2-7 and V is TRBV30; 7 bases agree with TRBD1. This CDR3 spans 12 amino acids. J gave up 4 bases and V 7 bases, and 7 bases lay outside the gene matches. CDR1 is GTSNPN, CDR2 SVGIG, per germline (reference sequence). The CDR3 loop reads CALRQGGYEQYF. CDR3 in DNA: TGTGCCTTAAGACAGGGTGGGTACGAGCAGTACTTC.